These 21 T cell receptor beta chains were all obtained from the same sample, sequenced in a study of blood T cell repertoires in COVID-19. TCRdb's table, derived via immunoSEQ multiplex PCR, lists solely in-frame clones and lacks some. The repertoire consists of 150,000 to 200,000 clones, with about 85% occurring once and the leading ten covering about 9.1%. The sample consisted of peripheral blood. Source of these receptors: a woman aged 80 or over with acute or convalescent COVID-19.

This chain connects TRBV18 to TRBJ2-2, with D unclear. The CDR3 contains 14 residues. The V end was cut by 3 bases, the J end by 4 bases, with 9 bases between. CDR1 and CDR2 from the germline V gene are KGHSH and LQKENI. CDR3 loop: CASSPASTTGELFF. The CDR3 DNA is TGTGCCAGCTCACCGGCCAGTACCACCGGGGAGCTGTTTTTT.

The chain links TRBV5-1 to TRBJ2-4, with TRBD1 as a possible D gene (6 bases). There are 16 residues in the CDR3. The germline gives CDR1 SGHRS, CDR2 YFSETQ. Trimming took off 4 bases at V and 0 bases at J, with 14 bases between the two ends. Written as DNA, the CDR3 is TGCGCCAGCAGCCCAAGGACAGACCTAGCCAAAAACATTCAGTACTTC. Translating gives CASSPRTDLAKNIQYF.

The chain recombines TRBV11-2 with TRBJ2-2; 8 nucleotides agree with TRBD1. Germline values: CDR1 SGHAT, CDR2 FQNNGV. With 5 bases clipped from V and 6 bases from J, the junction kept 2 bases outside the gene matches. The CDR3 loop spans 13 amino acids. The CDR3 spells CASSATGAGELFF. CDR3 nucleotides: TGTGCCAGCAGCGCGACAGGGGCCGGGGAGCTGTTTTTT.

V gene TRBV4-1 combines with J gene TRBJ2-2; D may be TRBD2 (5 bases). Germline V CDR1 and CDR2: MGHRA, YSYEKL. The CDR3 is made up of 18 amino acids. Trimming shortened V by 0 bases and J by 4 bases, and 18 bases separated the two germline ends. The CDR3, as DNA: TGCGCCAGCAGCCAAGAATCGGGGATCGCGAGATTCACCGGGGAGCTGTTTTTT. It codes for CASSQESGIARFTGELFF.

CDR3 residues: CASSQVYRANYGYTF. CDR3 nucleotide sequence: TGCGCCAGCAGCCAAGTTTACAGGGCTAACTATGGCTACACCTTC. The chain uses TRBV4-3 and TRBJ1-2; a possible D gene is TRBD1 (6 bases). The CDR3 is 15 amino acids. The germline V gene encodes CDR1 LGHNA and CDR2 YSLEER. The ends were cut back, 1 base at V and 0 bases at J, with 9 bases in the middle.

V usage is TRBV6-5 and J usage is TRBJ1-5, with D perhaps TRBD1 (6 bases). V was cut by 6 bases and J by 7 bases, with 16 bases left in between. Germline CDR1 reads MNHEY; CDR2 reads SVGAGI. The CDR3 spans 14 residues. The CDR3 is CASSRSGVSQPQHF. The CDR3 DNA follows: TGTGCCAGCAGCCGGTCAGGGGTCAGCCAGCCCCAGCATTTT.

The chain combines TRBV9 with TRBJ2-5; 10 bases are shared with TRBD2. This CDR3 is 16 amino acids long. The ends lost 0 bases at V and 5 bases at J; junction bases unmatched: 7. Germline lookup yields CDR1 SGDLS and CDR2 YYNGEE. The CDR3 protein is CASSVGLAGVSETQYF. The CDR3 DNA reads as TGTGCCAGCAGCGTAGGGCTAGCGGGAGTAAGTGAGACCCAGTACTTC.

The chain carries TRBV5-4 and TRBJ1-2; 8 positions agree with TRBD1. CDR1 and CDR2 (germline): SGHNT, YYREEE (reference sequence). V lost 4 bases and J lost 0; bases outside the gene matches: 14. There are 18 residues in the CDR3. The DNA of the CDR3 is TGTGCCAGCAGCCCCAGACAGGGGACCCGAATTGCTAACTATGGCTACACCTTC. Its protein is CASSPRQGTRIANYGYTF.

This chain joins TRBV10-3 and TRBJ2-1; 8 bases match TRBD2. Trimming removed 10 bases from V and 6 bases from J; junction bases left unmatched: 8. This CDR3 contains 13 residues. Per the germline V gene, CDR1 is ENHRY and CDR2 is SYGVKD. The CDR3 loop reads CATTSGLGNEQFF. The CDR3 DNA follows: TGTGCCACCACTAGCGGACTGGGCAATGAGCAGTTCTTC.

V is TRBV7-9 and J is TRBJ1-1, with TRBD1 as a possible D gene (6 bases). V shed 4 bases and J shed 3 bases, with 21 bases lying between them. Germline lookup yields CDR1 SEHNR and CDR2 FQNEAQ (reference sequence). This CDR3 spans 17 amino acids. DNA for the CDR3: TGTGCCAGCAGCTCACCGGGCCCACAGGGCCAAGACACTGAAGCTTTCTTT. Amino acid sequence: CASSSPGPQGQDTEAFF. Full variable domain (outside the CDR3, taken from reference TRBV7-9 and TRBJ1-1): DTGVSQNPRHKITKRGQNVTFRCDPISEHNRLYWYRQTLGQGPEFLTYFQNEAQLEKSRLLSDRFSAERPKGSFSTLEIQRTEQGDSAMYLCASSSPGPQGQDTEAFFGQGTRLTVV.

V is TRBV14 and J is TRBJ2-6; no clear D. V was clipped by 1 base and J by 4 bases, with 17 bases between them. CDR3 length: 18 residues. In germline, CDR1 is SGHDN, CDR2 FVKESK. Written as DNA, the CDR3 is TGTGCCAGCAGCCAAGCTCGGCCCGGGTACCCCGGGGCCAACGTCCTGACTTTC. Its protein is CASSQARPGYPGANVLTF.

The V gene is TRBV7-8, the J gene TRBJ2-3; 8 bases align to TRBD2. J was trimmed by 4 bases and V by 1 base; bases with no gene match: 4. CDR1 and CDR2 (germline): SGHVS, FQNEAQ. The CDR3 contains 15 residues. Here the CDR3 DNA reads TGTGCCAGCAGCTTAGTCAGCGGGAGCGCAGATACGCAGTATTTT. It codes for CASSLVSGSADTQYF.

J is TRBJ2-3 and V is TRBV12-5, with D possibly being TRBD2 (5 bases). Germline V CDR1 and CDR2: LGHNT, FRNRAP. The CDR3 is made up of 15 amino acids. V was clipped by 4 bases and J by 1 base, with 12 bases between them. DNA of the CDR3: TGTGCTAGTGGTTCCCGGGGAGATGGCACAGATACGCAGTATTTT. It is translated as CASGSRGDGTDTQYF. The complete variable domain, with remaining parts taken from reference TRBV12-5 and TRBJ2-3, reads DARVTQTPRHKVTEMGQEVTMRCQPILGHNTVFWYRQTMMQGLELLAYFRNRAPLDDSGMPKDRFSAEMPDATLATLKIQPSEPRDSAVYFCASGSRGDGTDTQYFGPGTRLTVL.

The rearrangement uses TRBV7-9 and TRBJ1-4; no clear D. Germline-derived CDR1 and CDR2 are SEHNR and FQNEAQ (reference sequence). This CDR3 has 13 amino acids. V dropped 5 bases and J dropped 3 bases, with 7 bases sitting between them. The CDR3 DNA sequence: TGTGCCAGCAGCCGAGTCCCTAATGAAAAACTGTTTTTT. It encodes CASSRVPNEKLFF. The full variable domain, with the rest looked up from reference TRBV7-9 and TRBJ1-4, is DTGVSQNPRHKITKRGQNVTFRCDPISEHNRLYWYRQTLGQGPEFLTYFQNEAQLEKSRLLSDRFSAERPKGSFSTLEIQRTEQGDSAMYLCASSRVPNEKLFFGSGTQLSVL.

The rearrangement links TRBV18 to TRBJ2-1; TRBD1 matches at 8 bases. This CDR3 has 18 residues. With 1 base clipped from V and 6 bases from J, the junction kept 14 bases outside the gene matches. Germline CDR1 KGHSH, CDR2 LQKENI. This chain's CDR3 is CASSPLLSTGVTPNEQFF. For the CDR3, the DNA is TGTGCCAGCTCACCACTACTTTCGACAGGGGTGACTCCCAATGAGCAGTTCTTC.

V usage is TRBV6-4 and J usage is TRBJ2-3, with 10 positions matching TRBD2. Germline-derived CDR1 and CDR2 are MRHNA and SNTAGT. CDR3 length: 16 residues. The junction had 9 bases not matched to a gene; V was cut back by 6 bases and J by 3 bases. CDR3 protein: CASSVSGRWETDTQYF. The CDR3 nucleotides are TGTGCCAGCAGCGTTAGCGGGAGGTGGGAAACAGATACGCAGTATTTT.

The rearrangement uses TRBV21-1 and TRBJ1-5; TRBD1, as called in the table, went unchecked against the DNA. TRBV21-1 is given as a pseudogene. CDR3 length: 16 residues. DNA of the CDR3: TGTGCCAGCAGCGAACCGGGACAGGGGGCTCGTCAGCCCCAGCATTTT. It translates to CASSEPGQGARQPQHF.

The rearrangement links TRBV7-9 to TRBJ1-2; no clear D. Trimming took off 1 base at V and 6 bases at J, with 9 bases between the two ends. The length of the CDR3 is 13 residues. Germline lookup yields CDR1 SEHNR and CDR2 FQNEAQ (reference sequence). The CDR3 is CASSLDVRDGYTF. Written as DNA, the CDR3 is TGTGCCAGCAGCTTAGATGTGAGGGATGGCTACACCTTC.

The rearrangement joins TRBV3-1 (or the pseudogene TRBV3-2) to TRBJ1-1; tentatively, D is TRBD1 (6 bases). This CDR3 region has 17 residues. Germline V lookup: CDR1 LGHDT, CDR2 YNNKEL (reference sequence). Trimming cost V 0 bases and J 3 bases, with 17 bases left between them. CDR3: CASSQDRGGATDTEAFF. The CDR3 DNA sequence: TGTGCCAGCAGCCAAGATCGAGGGGGGGCGACGGACACTGAAGCTTTCTTT.

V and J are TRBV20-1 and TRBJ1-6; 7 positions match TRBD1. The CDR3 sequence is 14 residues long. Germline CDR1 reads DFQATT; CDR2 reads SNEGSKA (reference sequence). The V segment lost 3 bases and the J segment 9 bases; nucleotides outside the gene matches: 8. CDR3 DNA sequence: TGCAGTGCTAGTCTCGACAGGGATTTTTCACCCCTCCACTTT. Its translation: CSASLDRDFSPLHF.

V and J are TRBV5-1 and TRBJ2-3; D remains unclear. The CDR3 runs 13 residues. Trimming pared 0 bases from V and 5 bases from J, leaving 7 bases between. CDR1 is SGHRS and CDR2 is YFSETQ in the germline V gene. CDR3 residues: CASSLGARDTQYF. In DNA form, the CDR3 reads TGCGCCAGCAGCTTGGGGGCCAGAGATACGCAGTATTTT.